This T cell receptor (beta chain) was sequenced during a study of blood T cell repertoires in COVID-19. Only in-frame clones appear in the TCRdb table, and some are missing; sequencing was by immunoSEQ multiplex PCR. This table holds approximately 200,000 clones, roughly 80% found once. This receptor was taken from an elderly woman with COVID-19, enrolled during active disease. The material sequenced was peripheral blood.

CDR3 DNA sequence: TGTGCCAGCTCACCAGGACTGGGGGGAGCTTTCTTT. Protein product: CASSPGLGGAFF. This chain connects TRBV18 to TRBJ1-1; D possibly corresponds to TRBD1 (5 bases). The CDR3 has 12 amino acids. Germline assignment: CDR1 KGHSH and CDR2 LQKENI. Trimming removed 2 bases from V and 10 bases from J, with 11 bases in between.